This passage covers 18 T cell receptor beta chains from one sample sequenced in a study of blood T cells in healthy people across ages. The second PCR ran roughly 7 to 12 cycles with a sample-barcoded 5' primer and J-beta primers. Each CDR3 protein gets one entry after TCRdb re-called the 5' RACE reads with MiXCR. This table holds 1,100,000 or so distinct CDR3 sequences, 40% to 55% found once. The material sequenced was blood. The receptor source for this set is a woman in her fifties or sixties in good health.

The V call is TRBV15, the J call TRBJ2-1, with a possible D match to TRBD2 (6 bases). This CDR3 is built from 17 residues. CDR1 LNHNV and CDR2 YYDKDF come from the germline V gene (reference sequence). Trimming shortened V by 4 bases and J by 5 bases, and 21 bases separated the two germline ends. The CDR3 region has the DNA TGTGCCACCAGCACCGAACAGTCGGGGGTCACGAACAATGAGCAGTTCTTC. Protein sequence: CATSTEQSGVTNNEQFF.

The genes are TRBV20-1 and TRBJ2-3, with D possibly being TRBD2 (5 bases). V dropped 3 bases and J dropped 6 bases, with 16 bases sitting between them. Germline V gives CDR1 DFQATT, CDR2 SNEGSKA (reference sequence). The CDR3 totals 14 residues. The CDR3 is CSASEDSAVDTQYF. DNA of the CDR3: TGCAGTGCTAGTGAGGACTCAGCCGTCGATACGCAGTATTTT.

Comments on this clonotype: Sequence at one end of the junction differs from germline and may be a read error. V gene TRBV7-2 combines with J gene TRBJ2-1; 7 bases line up with TRBD2. Germline values: CDR1 SGHTA, CDR2 FQGNSA. This CDR3 has 15 amino acids. CDR3 in DNA: TGTGTCAGCCCTCCGCCGGGGGGAGGGCCAATTGAGCAGTTCTTC. Its protein is CVSPPPGGGPIEQFF.

This rearrangement joins TRBV5-1 to TRBJ2-3, with D perhaps matching TRBD2 (6 bases). The CDR3 is 14 amino acids. Germline V gene sequence: CDR1 SGHRS, CDR2 YFSETQ. Trimming removed 4 bases from V and 6 bases from J, with 15 bases in between. The CDR3 spells CASSAEASADTQYF. The CDR3 region has the DNA TGCGCCAGCAGCGCGGAGGCTAGCGCGGATACGCAGTATTTT.

Turning to this clonotype: This may be a read error, as it is one base from a much larger clone. This rearrangement joins TRBV29-1 to TRBJ2-1; 7 bases map to TRBD2. The CDR3 loop spans 10 amino acids. Trimming took 7 bases from V and 12 from J; bases not matched to a gene: 6. Per germline, CDR1 SQVTM and CDR2 ANQGSEA. The CDR3 sequence is CSASGAGQFF. As DNA, the CDR3 is TGCAGCGCGAGCGGGGCTGGGCAGTTCTTC.

This clonotype has a handful of counts. The chain joins TRBV29-1 to TRBJ2-5; weak D call: TRBD1 (5 bases). The J call may be wrong; the DNA end is better matched by TRBJ2-7. Germline assignment: CDR1 SQVTM and CDR2 ANQGSEA. The CDR3 runs to 11 residues. Here the CDR3 reads CSVERGHEQYF. CDR3 in DNA: TGCAGCGTCGAAAGGGGCCACGAGCAGTACTTC.

This clonotype has only a few counts. The V and J genes are TRBV20-1 and TRBJ1-1; 8 bases line up with TRBD1. After removal of 5 bases from V and 1 base from J, the junction contained 3 bases not matched to a gene. CDR1 DFQATT and CDR2 SNEGSKA come from the germline V gene (reference sequence). The CDR3 runs to 13 residues. CDR3 nucleotide sequence: TGCAGTGCTGACAGGGGCCGGAACACTGAAGCTTTCTTT. Translation: CSADRGRNTEAFF.

The rearrangement uses TRBV6-5 and TRBJ1-1; possible D gene TRBD1, 5 bases. Germline V gives CDR1 MNHEY, CDR2 SVGAGI. V gave up 2 bases and J gave up 4 bases, with 14 bases separating them. The CDR3 loop spans 15 amino acids. The CDR3 sequence is CASSYAGVRGTEAFF. The CDR3 DNA reads as TGTGCCAGCAGTTACGCGGGGGTGCGGGGCACTGAAGCTTTCTTT.

A few counts support this clonotype. J is TRBJ2-3 and V is TRBV2; unclear D gene. Germline CDR1 reads SNHLY; CDR2 reads FYNNEI. Trimming took 2 bases from V and 2 from J, leaving 5 bases between them. The length of the CDR3 is 13 residues. CDR3 DNA sequence: TGTGCCAGCAGTGAATCCCACACAGATACGCAGTATTTT. Its translation is CASSESHTDTQYF.

The CDR3 protein is CASSTDYFNEQFF. CDR3 DNA: TGTGCCAGTAGTACCGACTACTTCAATGAGCAGTTCTTC. The chain couples TRBV19 to TRBJ2-1, with D possibly matching TRBD2 (5 bases). Germline V gene sequence: CDR1 LNHDA, CDR2 SQIVND (reference sequence). Trimming took off 4 bases at V and 6 bases at J, with 10 bases between the two ends. The CDR3 runs 13 residues. Using reference TRBV19 and TRBJ2-1 for the parts outside the CDR3, the full variable domain is DGGITQSPKYLFRKEGQNVTLSCEQNLNHDAMYWYRQDPGQGLRLIYYSQIVNDFQKGDIAEGYSVSREKKESFPLTVTSAQKNPTAFYLCASSTDYFNEQFFGPGTRLTVL.

Here the CDR3 DNA reads TGTGCCAGCAGTTACTTGCAGCGGGAAAAACTGTTTTTT. Protein sequence: CASSYLQREKLFF. The J gene is TRBJ1-4, the V gene TRBV6-5; D is unresolved. The CDR3 loop spans 13 amino acids. Deletions cut 1 base from V and 8 bases from J, with 8 bases between. CDR1 and CDR2 from the germline V gene are MNHEY and SVGAGI.

The chain couples TRBV9 to TRBJ2-1; D not resolved. Trimming pared 0 bases from V and 0 bases from J, leaving 7 bases between. Germline CDR1 and CDR2: SGDLS and YYNGEE. The CDR3 runs to 15 residues. This chain's CDR3 is CASSVGSSSYNEQFF. The CDR3 nucleotides read TGTGCCAGCAGCGTAGGGTCTAGCTCCTACAATGAGCAGTTCTTC.

The gene calls are TRBV11-1 and TRBJ2-5, with D tentatively TRBD2 (5 bases). Germline lookup yields CDR1 SGHAT and CDR2 FQDESV (reference sequence). CDR3 length equals 14 residues. With 4 bases removed from V and 1 base from J, the gap between germline ends came to 10 bases. CDR3 in amino acids: CASSSRRSQETQYF. CDR3 in DNA: TGTGCCAGCAGCTCCCGGAGGAGCCAAGAGACCCAGTACTTC.

This clonotype was seen repeatedly, ten times or more. The chain has TRBV29-1 and TRBJ2-5; TRBD2 matches at 7 bases. The germline CDR1 and CDR2 sequences are SQVTM and ANQGSEA. The CDR3 has 14 amino acids. J gave up 2 bases and V 7 bases, and 10 bases lay outside the gene matches. This CDR3 is CSGRSGMGQETQYF. CDR3 nucleotides: TGCAGCGGGCGGAGCGGGATGGGGCAAGAGACCCAGTACTTC.

J is TRBJ1-2 and V is TRBV6-6; tentatively, D is TRBD1 (5 bases). The germline gives CDR1 MNHNY, CDR2 SVGAGI (reference sequence). This CDR3 contains 12 residues. The ends were cut back, 2 bases at V and 6 bases at J, with 7 bases in the middle. The CDR3 region is CASSYDRNGYTF. CDR3 in DNA: TGTGCCAGCAGTTACGACAGAAATGGCTACACCTTC.

The chain is built from TRBV4-1 and TRBJ1-2, with TRBD1 as a possible D gene (5 bases). CDR1 MGHRA and CDR2 YSYEKL come from the germline V gene. CDR3 length: 16 residues. With 0 bases removed from V and 4 bases from J, the gap between germline ends came to 15 bases. This CDR3 reads CASSQDYPGGGYGYTF. CDR3 DNA: TGCGCCAGCAGCCAAGATTATCCTGGGGGGGGCTATGGCTACACCTTC.

This clonotype came up a few times. The V gene is TRBV15, the J gene TRBJ2-1; TRBD1 matches 7 bases. CDR3 length: 16 residues. From germline, CDR1 is LNHNV and CDR2 YYDKDF (reference sequence). J gave up 0 bases and V 3 bases, and 5 bases lay outside the gene matches. The CDR3 loop reads CATSSLDRSSYNEQFF. CDR3 DNA: TGTGCCACCAGCAGTTTGGACAGGAGCTCCTACAATGAGCAGTTCTTC. The variable domain in full, with the rest retrieved from reference TRBV15 and TRBJ2-1, is DAMVIQNPRYQVTQFGKPVTLSCSQTLNHNVMYWYQQKSSQAPKLLFHYYDKDFNNEADTPDNFQSRRPNTSFCFLDIRSPGLGDTAMYLCATSSLDRSSYNEQFFGPGTRLTVL.

The genes are TRBV5-5 and TRBJ2-1, with 9 positions matching TRBD2. Germline assignment: CDR1 SGHKS and CDR2 YYEKEE (reference sequence). The CDR3 loop spans 13 amino acids. V gave up 5 bases and J gave up 8 bases; unmatched junction bases: 5. The CDR3 DNA is TGTGCCAGCAGTATTAGCGGGAGCTATGAGCAGTTCTTC. It translates to CASSISGSYEQFF.